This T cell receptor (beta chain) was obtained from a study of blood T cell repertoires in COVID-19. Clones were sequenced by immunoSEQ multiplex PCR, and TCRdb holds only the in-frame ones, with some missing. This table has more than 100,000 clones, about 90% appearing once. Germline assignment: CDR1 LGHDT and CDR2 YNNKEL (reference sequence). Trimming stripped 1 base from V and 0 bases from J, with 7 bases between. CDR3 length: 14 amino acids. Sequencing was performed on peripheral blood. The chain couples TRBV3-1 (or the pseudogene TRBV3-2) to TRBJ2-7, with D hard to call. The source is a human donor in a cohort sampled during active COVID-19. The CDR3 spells CASSQAGYSYEQYF. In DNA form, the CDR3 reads TGTGCCAGCAGCCAAGCCGGGTACTCCTACGAGCAGTACTTC.